The rows below give T cell receptor beta chains drawn from one sample of a study of blood T cell repertoires in COVID-19. Assay used: immunoSEQ multiplex PCR; TCRdb lists only in-frame clones, some missing. The sample holds a few hundred thousand clones, 80% to 85% seen once. The sample taken for sequencing was PBMCs or T cells enriched from blood (not recorded which). All receptors derive from a man aged 45-65 years who had recovered from COVID-19. CDR3s include the opening cysteine and the closing phenylalanine or tryptophan. A D gene is named only where the DNA matches it firmly. Size is stated for part of the rows, as once, few or many counts, or as a class when the clone is expanded.

>TRBV5-1|TRBD1|.|TRBJ2-5
TGCGCCAGCAGCTTGGCGGACAGGGCAGAGACCCAGTACTTC
CASSLADRAETQYF
>TRBV30|.|.|TRBJ2-7
TGTGCCTGGAGCCGGCTAGTATCCGAGCAGTACTTC
CAWSRLVSEQYF
>TRBV7-3|.|.|TRBJ2-2
TGTGCCAGCAGCTTACTGAGGGCCGGGGAGCTGTTTTTT
CASSLLRAGELFF
>TRBV9|TRBD2|once|TRBJ2-1
TGTGCCAGCAGCCGACAAAGCGGGAAGTCCCACAATGAGCAGTTCTTC
CASSRQSGKSHNEQFF
>TRBV2|TRBD2|.|TRBJ2-1
TGTGCCAGCAGTGAACAGGGACTAGACGTAGGTGAGCAGTTCTTC
CASSEQGLDVGEQFF
>TRBV11-2|.|once|TRBJ1-5
TGTGCCAGCAGCTTGAACTCCGTAGGCAATCAGCCCCAGCATTTT
CASSLNSVGNQPQHF
>TRBV24-1|TRBD2|.|TRBJ2-1
TGTGCCACCAGTGATACTAGCGGGAGTAGATCGGGTCTGTTCTTC
CATSDTSGSRSGLFF
>TRBV27|.|few|TRBJ2-1
TGTGCCAGCAGTTTATCGTATCAGGGTCACAATGAGCAGTTCTTC
CASSLSYQGHNEQFF
>TRBV4-2|.|.|TRBJ1-4
TGTGCCAGCAGCCAAGAACCCGCAGCACGGGGTGAAAAACTGTTTTTT
CASSQEPAARGEKLFF
>TRBV10-3|.|.|TRBJ2-3
TGTGCCATCAGTGAGTCGATCCCCGAGAAGATATACACAGATACGCAGTATTTT
CAISESIPEKIYTDTQYF
>TRBV2|.|once|TRBJ1-2
TGTGCCAGCCTCCTAGTGGCTAACTATGGCTACACCTTC
CASLLVANYGYTF
>TRBV9|TRBD1|.|TRBJ1-2
TGTGCCAGCAGCGCGTCAGGGGGGAACTATGGCTACACCTTC
CASSASGGNYGYTF